This TCR beta chain was documented in a study of cytomegalovirus exposure and HLA in healthy donors. In the study overall: About 85 million unique TCRs from HLA-typed donors were held in an early release of data.

Turning to this clone: No antigen is known for it.

The study's findings and limits: Most sequenced TCRs were rare (though some public TCRs occurred in many donors).

Deletions cut 0 bases from V and 7 bases from J, with 14 bases between. Germline assignment: CDR1 SGDLS and CDR2 YYNGEE. This CDR3 has 15 amino acids. PCR involved 60 Vbeta and 13 Jbeta primers. Some clones are missing from TCRdb's copy, which holds only in-frame ones; the method was immunoSEQ multiplex PCR. This table holds 150,000 to 200,000 clones, 65% to 85% found once. This chain joins TRBV9 and TRBJ1-5; D remains unclear. Sequencing input: PBMCs. This clonotype was sampled from a male donor in good health and CMV-seropositive. In DNA form, the CDR3 reads TGTGCCAGCAGCGTAGGTGAGGGTAGGAAACAGCCCCAGCATTTT. Amino acids: CASSVGEGRKQPQHF.